This T cell receptor (beta chain) came from a study of early T cells in non-severe SARS-CoV-2 infection. This clonotype was picked up a small number of times. TCRdb redid the calling of the 5' RACE reads with MiXCR, one entry per CDR3 protein. The sample yields tens of thousands of distinct CDR3 sequences, around 6.1% seen once. Germline CDR1 is KGHDR and CDR2 is SFDVKD. Trimming removed 1 base from V and 2 bases from J, with 12 bases in between. CDR3 length equals 16 residues. The sample here was whole blood, taken at baseline. The chain is built from TRBV24-1 and TRBJ2-3; D perhaps matches TRBD2 (6 bases). This receptor was obtained from an adult who was a healthcare worker with PCR-confirmed SARS-CoV-2 infection or an uninfected control (not recorded which). In DNA, the CDR3 is TGTGCCACCAGTGATTTTCGGGGGACCAACACAGATACGCAGTATTTT. It specifies CATSDFRGTNTDTQYF.